The clone carrying this TCR beta chain occurred a few times. Germline loops: CDR1 KGHSH, CDR2 LQKENI. Trimming removed 7 bases from V and 5 bases from J; junction bases left unmatched: 8. The CDR3 covers 13 residues. The sample is drawn from a study of blood T cell repertoires in COVID-19. Study-level information: COVID-19 samples collected from the United States, Italy and Spain covered acute and convalescent phases. T cells, B-cell-depleted T cells, or PBMCs supplied cDNA or gDNA.

Generated by immunoSEQ multiplex PCR, the TCRdb table keeps only in-frame clones and is missing some. This sample has 250,000 or so clones, with roughly 83% found just once. This chain joins TRBV18 and TRBJ2-7; TRBD1 matches at 7 bases. This clonotype originated in an older man with acute or convalescent COVID-19. Specimen: peripheral blood. CDR3 DNA: TGTGCCAGCTTGCGGCAGGGGGACGACGAGCAGTACTTC. As protein: CASLRQGDDEQYF.